The TCR beta chain described here comes from a study of radiotherapy plus CTLA-4 blockade in lung cancer. The data were produced by immunoSEQ multiplex PCR, yet TCRdb's version contains in-frame clones alone and is incomplete. The sample has under 65,000 clones, approximately 84% seen once. Regarding the study as a whole: Subsequent to radiotherapy plus ipilimumab, tumor-derived TCR clones underwent expansion in blood. It was early blood T cell clone dynamics, with interferon-beta, that reportedly best predicted response.

The germline CDR1 and CDR2 sequences are SEHNR and FQNEAQ (reference sequence). The CDR3 covers 14 residues. The V and J ends lost 3 bases and 4 bases, in that order; junction bases with no gene match: 6. For this clone: Antigen: not known.

Focal radiation was given together with CTLA-4 blockade (ipilimumab) to patients with chemo-refractory metastatic non-small-cell lung cancer. Sequencing was performed on peripheral blood, taken from a patient treated with radiotherapy plus ipilimumab. This sequence joins TRBV7-9 and TRBJ2-7; TRBD2 matches at 7 bases. This TCR came from a human donor with non-small cell lung cancer whose response to radiotherapy plus ipilimumab could not be evaluated. For the CDR3, the DNA is TGTGCCAGCAGCTTCGGCGGGAGTGGATACGAGCAGTACTTC. Translating gives CASSFGGSGYEQYF.